This TCR beta chain appears in the sequencing data of a study of vaccination and CD4 T cells after COVID-19. Study in general: Investigators took post-vaccine samples a median approximately 73 days after dose two, within a range of 14 to 241.

Sequencing of the DNA from cultured CD4+ T cells was carried out with the Oncomine TCR Beta short-read assay. TCRdb itself ran the PCR reads through MiXCR, one entry per CDR3 protein. Here the sample spans roughly 7,400 distinct CDR3 sequences, 35% being singletons. Treatment indicated: approximately 9-day PBMC culture with coronavirus spike peptide pools or control peptides (ViraFEST assay). One should note that the unexposed donor's CD4+ T cells were collected before the COVID-19 pandemic (2011-2018). Peptide pools at 9.5 to 10 ug/ml, together with 7.5 to 10 IU/ml IL-2, were added to cultures of under 2.5 million PBMCs per well. V was trimmed by 5 bases and J by 7 bases, leaving 18 bases between them. The CDR3 extends over 15 amino acids. Germline values: CDR1 GTSNPN, CDR2 SVGIG (reference sequence). This clonotype came up a few times. Its antigen is still unknown.

The sequencing sample was made of CD4+ T cells from blood, cultured in vitro. V gene TRBV30 combines with J gene TRBJ1-6; D ambiguous. The source is a human donor in good health. This CDR3 reads CAWSISFGINSPLHF. The CDR3 DNA reads TGTGCCTGGTCCATCTCCTTTGGGATCAATTCACCCCTCCACTTT.